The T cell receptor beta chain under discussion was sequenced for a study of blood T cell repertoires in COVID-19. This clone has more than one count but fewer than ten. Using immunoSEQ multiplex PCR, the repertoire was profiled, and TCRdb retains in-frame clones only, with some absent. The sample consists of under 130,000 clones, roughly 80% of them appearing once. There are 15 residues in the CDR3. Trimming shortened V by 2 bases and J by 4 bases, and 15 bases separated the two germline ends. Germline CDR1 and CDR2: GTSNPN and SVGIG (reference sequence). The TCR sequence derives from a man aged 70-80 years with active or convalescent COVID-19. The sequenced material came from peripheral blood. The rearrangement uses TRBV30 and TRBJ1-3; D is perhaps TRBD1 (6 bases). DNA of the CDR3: TGTGCCTGGAGTACGGCGGGGGGCCGAGGAAACACCATATATTTT. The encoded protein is CAWSTAGGRGNTIYF.